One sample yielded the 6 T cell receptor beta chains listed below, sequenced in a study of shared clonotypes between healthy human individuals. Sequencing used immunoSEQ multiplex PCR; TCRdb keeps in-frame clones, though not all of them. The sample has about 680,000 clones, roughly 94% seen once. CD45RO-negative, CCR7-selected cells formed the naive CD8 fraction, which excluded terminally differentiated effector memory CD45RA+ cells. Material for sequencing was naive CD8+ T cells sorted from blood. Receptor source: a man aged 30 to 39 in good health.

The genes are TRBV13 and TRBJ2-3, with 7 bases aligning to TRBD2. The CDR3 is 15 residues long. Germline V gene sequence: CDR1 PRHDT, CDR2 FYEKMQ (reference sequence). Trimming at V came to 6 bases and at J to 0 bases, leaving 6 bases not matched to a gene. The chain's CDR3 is CASRSASGSTDTQYF. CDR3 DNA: TGTGCCAGCAGAAGTGCTAGCGGTAGCACAGATACGCAGTATTTT.

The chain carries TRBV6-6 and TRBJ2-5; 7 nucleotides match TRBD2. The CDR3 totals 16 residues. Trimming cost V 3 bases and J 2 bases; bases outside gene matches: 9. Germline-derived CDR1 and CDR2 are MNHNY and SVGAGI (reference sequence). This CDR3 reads CASSYSREAGQETQYF. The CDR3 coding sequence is TGTGCCAGCAGTTATTCACGGGAGGCCGGACAAGAGACCCAGTACTTC.

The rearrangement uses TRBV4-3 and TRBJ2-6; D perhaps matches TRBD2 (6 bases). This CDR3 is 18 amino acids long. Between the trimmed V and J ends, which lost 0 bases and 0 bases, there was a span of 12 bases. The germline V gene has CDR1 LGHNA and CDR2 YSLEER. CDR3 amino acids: CASSQEGLTSSGANVLTF. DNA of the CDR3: TGCGCCAGCAGCCAAGAGGGACTCACCAGCTCTGGGGCCAACGTCCTGACTTTC.

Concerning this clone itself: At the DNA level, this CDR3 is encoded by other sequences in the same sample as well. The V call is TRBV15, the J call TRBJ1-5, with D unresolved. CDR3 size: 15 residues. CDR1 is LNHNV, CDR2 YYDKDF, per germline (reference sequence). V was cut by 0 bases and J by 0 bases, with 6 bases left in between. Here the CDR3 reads CATSRDRNSNQPQHF. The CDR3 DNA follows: TGTGCCACCAGCAGAGATAGAAATAGCAATCAGCCCCAGCATTTT.

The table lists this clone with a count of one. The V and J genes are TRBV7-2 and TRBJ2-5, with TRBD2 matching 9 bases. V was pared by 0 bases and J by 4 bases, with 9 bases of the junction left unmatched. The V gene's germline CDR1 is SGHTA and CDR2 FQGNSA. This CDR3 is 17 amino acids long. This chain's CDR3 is CASSLASSGIVAETQYF. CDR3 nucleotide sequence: TGTGCCAGCAGCTTAGCCTCTAGCGGGATAGTGGCAGAGACCCAGTACTTC.

The CDR3 region has the DNA TGTGCCAGCAGCGCGACGAGTGTAGCCCTTATCGGAGATACGCAGTATTTT. This codes for CASSATSVALIGDTQYF. The chain combines TRBV9 with TRBJ2-3, with D unresolved. V lost 3 bases, J lost 5 bases, and 22 bases lay in between. The CDR3 is 17 residues long. The germline gives CDR1 SGDLS, CDR2 YYNGEE.